This TCR beta chain was retrieved from a study of CD8 T cells in ankylosing spondylitis. TCRdb passed the 5' RACE reads through MiXCR, listing each CDR3 protein once. Of under 300,000 distinct CDR3 sequences listed, over 9.5% are singletons. This clonotype was recorded many times. The CDR3 consists of 15 residues. Trimming stripped 1 base from V and 2 bases from J, with 9 bases between. The germline V gene has CDR1 SGHRS and CDR2 YFSETQ. V and J are TRBV5-1 and TRBJ2-2; no reliable D call. The sequence was obtained from a male donor with ankylosing spondylitis or in good health (not recorded which). The sample was blood, either unsorted or a sorted T cell fraction (not recorded which). The CDR3 region has the DNA TGCGCCAGCAGCTTGAACACAATTAACACCGGGGAGCTGTTTTTT. It translates to CASSLNTINTGELFF.